This T cell receptor beta chain was recovered during a study of blood T cell repertoires in COVID-19. Study as a whole: COVID-19 samples, acute and convalescent, were from the United States, Italy and Spain.

Repertoires were generated with immunoSEQ multiplex PCR, while TCRdb's copy carries only in-frame clones and drops some. The table has 300,000 to 350,000 clones, approximately 85% seen once; the top ten hold around 2.1%. The CDR3 totals 15 residues. Trimming stripped 5 bases from V and 0 bases from J, with 10 bases between. Germline values: CDR1 SEHNR, CDR2 FQNEAQ (reference sequence). The chain is built from TRBV7-9 and TRBJ1-4; the D is unclear. The sequence derives from a young man who had recovered from COVID-19. Sequenced: PBMCs or T cells enriched from blood (not recorded which). The CDR3 coding sequence is TGTGCCAGCAGCCCACCAACAGCAACTAATGAAAAACTGTTTTTT. This translates into CASSPPTATNEKLFF.